The clone carrying this TCR beta chain appeared a few times. Its antigen is unidentified. This entry is derived from a study of T cell repertoires in cytomegalovirus infection. In the study overall: It was the public TCR beta signatures that indicated both CMV infection and matching HLA type. Study-level points and caveats: The ex vivo response was dominated by HLA-C-restricted CMV-specific TCR beta clonotypes.

TCRdb fed the reads into MiXCR, producing one record per CDR3 protein. The sample lists 500,000 or so distinct CDR3 sequences, 15% to 20% seen once, with around 25% in the top ten. Trimming pared 2 bases from V and 1 base from J, leaving 5 bases between. The CDR3 covers 13 residues. Germline V gene data show CDR1 as LNHDA and CDR2 as SQIVND (reference sequence). The chain couples TRBV19 to TRBJ1-1; D is unresolved. The clonotype comes from a human donor in good health (CMV status not recorded). Some clones in this sample may be carry-over from other donors' samples. Sequences were obtained from CD8+ T cells from PBMCs. The DNA of the CDR3 is TGTGCCAGTAGTATAAGACCGAACACTGAAGCTTTCTTT. Protein product: CASSIRPNTEAFF.